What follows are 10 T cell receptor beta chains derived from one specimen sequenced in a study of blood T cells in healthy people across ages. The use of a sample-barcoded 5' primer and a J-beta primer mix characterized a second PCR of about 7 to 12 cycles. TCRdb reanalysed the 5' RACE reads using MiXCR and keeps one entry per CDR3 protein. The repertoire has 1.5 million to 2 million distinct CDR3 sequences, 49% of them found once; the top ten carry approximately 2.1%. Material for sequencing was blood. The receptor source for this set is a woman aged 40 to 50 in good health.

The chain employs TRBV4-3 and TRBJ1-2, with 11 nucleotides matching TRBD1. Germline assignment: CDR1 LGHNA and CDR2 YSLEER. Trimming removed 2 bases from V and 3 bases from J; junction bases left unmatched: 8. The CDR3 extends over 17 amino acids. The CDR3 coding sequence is TGCGCCAGCAGCCAACTTCATCCGGGACAGGGGGACTATGGCTACACCTTC. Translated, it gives CASSQLHPGQGDYGYTF.

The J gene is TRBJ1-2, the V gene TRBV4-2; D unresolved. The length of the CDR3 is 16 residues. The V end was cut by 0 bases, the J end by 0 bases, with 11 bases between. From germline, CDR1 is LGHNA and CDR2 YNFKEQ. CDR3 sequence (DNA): TGTGCCAGCAGCCAAGATAGGTCTTCGGCTAACTATGGCTACACCTTC. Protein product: CASSQDRSSANYGYTF.

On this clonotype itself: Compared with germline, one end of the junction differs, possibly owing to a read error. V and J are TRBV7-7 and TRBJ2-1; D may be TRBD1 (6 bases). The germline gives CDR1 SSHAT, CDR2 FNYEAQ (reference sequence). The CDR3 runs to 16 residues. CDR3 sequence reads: CASSRRVGASYNEQFF. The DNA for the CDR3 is TGTGCTAGCAGCCGCCGGGTGGGGGCCTCCTACAATGAGCAGTTCTTC.

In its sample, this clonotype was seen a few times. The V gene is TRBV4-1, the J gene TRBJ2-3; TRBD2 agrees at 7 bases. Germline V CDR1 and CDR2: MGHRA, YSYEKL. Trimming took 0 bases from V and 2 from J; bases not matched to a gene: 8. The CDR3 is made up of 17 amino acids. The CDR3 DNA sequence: TGCGCCAGCAGCCAAGATTACCGGGGAGGGGTCACAGATACGCAGTATTTT. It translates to CASSQDYRGGVTDTQYF.

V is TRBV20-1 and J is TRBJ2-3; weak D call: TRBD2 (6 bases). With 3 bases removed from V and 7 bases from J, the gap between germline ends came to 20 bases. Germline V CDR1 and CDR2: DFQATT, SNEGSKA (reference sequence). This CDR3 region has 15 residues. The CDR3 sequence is CSARDGTSRDYTQYF. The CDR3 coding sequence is TGCAGTGCTAGGGACGGGACTTCCCGCGACTATACGCAGTATTTT.

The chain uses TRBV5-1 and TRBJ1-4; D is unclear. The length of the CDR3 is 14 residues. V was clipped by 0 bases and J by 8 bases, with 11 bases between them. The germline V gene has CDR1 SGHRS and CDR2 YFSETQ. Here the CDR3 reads CASSLGATEEKLFF. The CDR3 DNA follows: TGCGCCAGCAGCTTGGGGGCTACGGAGGAAAAACTGTTTTTT.

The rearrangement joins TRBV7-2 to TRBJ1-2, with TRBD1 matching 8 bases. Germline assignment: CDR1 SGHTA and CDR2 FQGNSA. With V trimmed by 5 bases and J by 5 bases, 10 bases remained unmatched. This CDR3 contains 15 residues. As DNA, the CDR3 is TGTGCCAGCAGCACATCGACAGGGGCCCAATATGGCTACACCTTC. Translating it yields CASSTSTGAQYGYTF.

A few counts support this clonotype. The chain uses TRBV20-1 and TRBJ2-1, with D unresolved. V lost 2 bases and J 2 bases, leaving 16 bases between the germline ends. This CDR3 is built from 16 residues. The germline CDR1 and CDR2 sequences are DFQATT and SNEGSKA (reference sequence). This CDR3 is CSARPNKGWTYNEQFF. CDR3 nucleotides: TGCAGTGCTAGACCCAATAAAGGATGGACCTACAATGAGCAGTTCTTC.

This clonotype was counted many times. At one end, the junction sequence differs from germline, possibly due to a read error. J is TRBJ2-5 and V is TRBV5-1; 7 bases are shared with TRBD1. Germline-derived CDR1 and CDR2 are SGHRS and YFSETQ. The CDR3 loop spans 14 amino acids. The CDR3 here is CASSLATGLETQYF. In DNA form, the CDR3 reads TGTGCCAGCAGCTTAGCGACAGGGTTAGAGACCCAGTACTTC.

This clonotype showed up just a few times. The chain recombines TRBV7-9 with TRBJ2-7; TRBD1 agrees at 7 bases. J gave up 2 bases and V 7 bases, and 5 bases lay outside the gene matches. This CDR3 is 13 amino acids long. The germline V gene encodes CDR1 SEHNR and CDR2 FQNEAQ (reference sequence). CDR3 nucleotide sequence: TGTGCCAGCATAGGGGGCACCGCCTACGAGCAGTACTTC. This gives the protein CASIGGTAYEQYF. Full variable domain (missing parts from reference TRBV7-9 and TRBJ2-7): DTGVSQNPRHKITKRGQNVTFRCDPISEHNRLYWYRQTLGQGPEFLTYFQNEAQLEKSRLLSDRFSAERPKGSFSTLEIQRTEQGDSAMYLCASIGGTAYEQYFGPGTRLTVT.